This TCR beta chain appears in the sequencing data of a study of control samples from healthy donors and cancer patients. CDR1 and CDR2 from the germline V gene are MNHEY and SVGAGI. The germline V and J ends were trimmed by 6 bases and 10 bases, with 21 bases remaining between them. This CDR3 has 14 residues. Assay used: immunoSEQ multiplex PCR; TCRdb lists only in-frame clones, some missing. The sample comprises roughly 170,000 clones, over 85% of which are singletons, and more than 1.4% rests with the top ten. This clonotype was sampled from a man between 18 and 35 years old in good health. This sequence joins TRBV6-5 and TRBJ1-1, with D perhaps matching TRBD1 (5 bases). Sequencing used blood. CDR3 in amino acids: CASSRLQDNKAAFF. As DNA, the CDR3 is TGTGCCAGCAGCCGGCTCCAGGACAACAAAGCAGCTTTCTTT.